A single sample is the source of the 9 T cell receptor beta chains below, sequenced in a study of shared clonotypes between healthy human individuals. Method: immunoSEQ multiplex PCR; TCRdb's copy keeps in-frame clones and lacks some. Of about 490,000 clones in the sample, roughly four fifths are singletons; the top ten hold approximately 13%. The sample comprised PBMCs. The receptors here all came from a woman in her thirties or forties in good health. Some clones in this sample may be carry-over from other donors' samples.

The chain uses TRBV7-2 and TRBJ1-5, with 10 nucleotides matching TRBD1. CDR3 size: 15 residues. The germline CDR1 and CDR2 sequences are SGHTA and FQGNSA. Trimming removed 5 bases from V and 5 bases from J; junction bases left unmatched: 6. CDR3 DNA sequence: TGTGCCAGCAGCCCCCGGACAGGGGGGGATCAGCCCCAGCATTTT. It translates to CASSPRTGGDQPQHF.

The rearrangement uses TRBV6-1 and TRBJ2-1, with a tentative D call TRBD1 (6 bases). In germline, CDR1 is MNHNS, CDR2 SASEGT. The CDR3 runs 15 residues. V lost 1 base, J lost 5 bases, and 12 bases lay in between. The CDR3 DNA is TGTGCCAGCAGTGAAGTTTTAGGACAGAACAATGAGCAGTTCTTC. Encoded protein: CASSEVLGQNNEQFF.

V and J are TRBV7-2 and TRBJ2-7; TRBD2 matches at 8 bases. J was trimmed by 7 bases and V by 6 bases; bases with no gene match: 8. This CDR3 has 13 amino acids. Germline values: CDR1 SGHTA, CDR2 FQGNSA. Here the CDR3 reads CASSIGLASEQYF. CDR3 bases: TGTGCCAGCAGTATCGGACTAGCCTCTGAGCAGTACTTC. Using reference TRBV7-2 and TRBJ2-7 for the parts outside the CDR3, the full variable domain is GAGVSQSPSNKVTEKGKDVELRCDPISGHTALYWYRQSLGQGLEFLIYFQGNSAPDKSGLPSDRFSAERTGGSVSTLTIQRTQQEDSAVYLCASSIGLASEQYFGPGTRLTVT.

The CDR3 sequence: CATSRDRVTDTQYF. CDR3 sequence (DNA): TGTGCCACCAGCAGAGATCGGGTCACAGATACGCAGTATTTT. The chain employs TRBV15 and TRBJ2-3; D is undetermined. V gave up 0 bases and J gave up 2 bases, with 6 bases separating them. Germline V CDR1 and CDR2: LNHNV, YYDKDF (reference sequence). The CDR3 has 14 amino acids.

The chain is built from TRBV2 and TRBJ1-1, with D unresolved. Germline CDR1 is SNHLY and CDR2 is FYNNEI. V was trimmed by 6 bases and J by 1 base, leaving 12 bases between them. This CDR3 has 14 residues. The CDR3 spells CASRGSNRNTEAFF. The DNA for the CDR3 is TGTGCCAGCAGAGGAAGTAACAGGAACACTGAAGCTTTCTTT.

This clone turned up a few times. This sequence joins TRBV5-4 and TRBJ2-4; D gene ambiguous. CDR1 and CDR2 from the germline V gene are SGHNT and YYREEE (reference sequence). Trimming removed 0 bases from V and 9 bases from J, with 10 bases in between. The CDR3 extends over 13 amino acids. The CDR3, as DNA: TGTGCCAGCAGCTTGGAAGTAGAGGCCATTCAGTACTTC. It specifies CASSLEVEAIQYF.

V usage is TRBV4-1 and J usage is TRBJ2-7; possibly TRBD2 for D (5 bases). Germline V gene sequence: CDR1 MGHRA, CDR2 YSYEKL. Trimming left V 0 bases short and J 2 bases short, with 17 bases between. The CDR3 runs 17 residues. This CDR3 is CASSQEWRLARAYEQYF. In DNA form, the CDR3 reads TGCGCCAGCAGCCAAGAATGGCGGCTAGCTCGGGCCTACGAGCAGTACTTC.

V is TRBV4-1 and J is TRBJ2-5; 8 bases fit TRBD2. V trimming: 0 bases; J trimming: 4 bases; junction bases outside the gene matches: 7. Germline lookup yields CDR1 MGHRA and CDR2 YSYEKL. The CDR3 has 16 residues. The CDR3 DNA sequence: TGCGCCAGCAGCCAAGACAGGACTAGCTCCCCAGAGACCCAGTACTTC. Translating it yields CASSQDRTSSPETQYF.

The V call is TRBV7-2, the J call TRBJ2-5; 8 nucleotides line up with TRBD1. Germline lookup yields CDR1 SGHTA and CDR2 FQGNSA. This CDR3 is built from 18 residues. The V gene end was trimmed by 4 bases and the J gene end by 5 bases; junction bases not matched to a gene: 18. The CDR3: CASSSPPGAGGPGETQYF. In nucleotides, the CDR3 is TGTGCCAGCAGCTCTCCCCCCGGGGCAGGGGGCCCCGGTGAGACCCAGTACTTC.